This T cell receptor beta chain comes out of a study of neurological immune-mediated disorders. Whole-study results and caveats: The absence of any CDR3 amino acid sequence shared by expanded clones across subjects suggests that repertoires were private in all groups.

This clonotype was seen at least ten times. What it recognizes is unknown. Each CDR3 protein is one row after TCRdb ran MiXCR on the 5' RACE reads. The data show 55,000 to 65,000 distinct CDR3 sequences, approximately 11% seen once. This CDR3 has 13 amino acids. Trimming shortened V by 2 bases and J by 8 bases, and 12 bases separated the two germline ends. The time point denotes: longitudinal time-point 1 (baseline). This clonotype originated in a male donor with HTLV-1-associated myelopathy (HAM/TSP). This rearrangement joins TRBV12-3 or TRBV12-4 to TRBJ1-1; weak D call: TRBD1 (5 bases). Sequenced material: PBMCs. The DNA of the CDR3 is TGTGCCAGCAGTTTAATTATGGGGACCGAAGCTTTCTTT. Translation gives CASSLIMGTEAFF.